This T cell receptor (beta chain) was documented in a study of T-cell reconstitution after alpha-beta-depleted transplantation in children. Unique molecular identifiers were used to barcode this TCRbeta library. TCRdb fed the PCR reads into MiXCR, producing one record per CDR3 protein. The profile covers about 610,000 distinct CDR3 sequences, with over 9.5% appearing a single time and less than 5% taken by the ten largest. The CDR3 sequence is 16 residues long. Trimming left V 1 base short and J 1 base short, with 14 bases between. Looked up from germline, CDR1 is SGHDT and CDR2 is YYEEEE. This receptor was obtained from a human donor who donated a stem cell graft to a child with acute myeloid leukemia. This chain uses TRBV5-6 with TRBJ2-5, with no clear D. This sample comprised PBMCs from the stem cell graft donor, obtained from the stem cell graft. The CDR3 DNA reads as TGTGCCAGCAGCTTGAGCTTCCTGACCCCCCAAGAGACCCAGTACTTC. It is translated as CASSLSFLTPQETQYF.